This T cell receptor (beta chain) was recovered during a study of blood T cell repertoires in COVID-19 (dated by TCRdb to the early 2020s). In the study overall: The collaborator samples originated in the United States, Italy and Spain and spanned the acute and convalescent phases of COVID-19. Deeply sampled blood TCRbeta repertoires from subjects exposed to, actively infected with, or recovered from COVID-19 were included in the dataset. The material from the prospective study consisted of cDNA or gDNA derived from T cells, B-cell-depleted T cells, or PBMCs. Nearly every sample came with metadata listing a de-identified subject ID, COVID-19 status, age in years and sex. Samples came from the ongoing ImmuneRACE study (first 160 participants) plus 1,254 subjects from 6 global collaborators. The repertoires were released in a freely available public database meant as a resource for research on the immune response to SARS-CoV-2. HLA class I and class II types, where available, came from metadata supplied by the sample provider rather than from assay-based typing. General study outcomes and caveats: The quantity of clinical and demographic metadata differed by source and by participant and was supplied without curation.

Participants in the prospective study were aged roughly 18 to 90 years, lived in 20 to 25 United States geographic areas, and enrolled through a virtual design. Cohort assignment in the prospective study relied on participant-reported clinical history from a screening survey and a study questionnaire. Recovered participants in ImmuneRACE Cohort 3 were defined as having two consecutive negative NP/OP PCR tests, clearance from a healthcare professional, or resolution of symptoms. In the prospective study, mobile phlebotomists collected whole blood, serum and a nasopharyngeal or oropharyngeal swab from each participant. Over a roughly 2-month period, participants in the prospective study had the option of providing additional blood draws and questionnaires. Blood samples from the prospective study were shipped frozen or at room temperature prior to DNA extraction. This clone was detected only a few times. Its specific antigen is unknown. No much larger clone exists at a distance of one base, and base qualities are not known.

TCRbeta CDR3 regions were amplified from genomic DNA by means of the immunoSEQ Assay, a bias-controlled multiplex PCR. The published analysis was carried out like this. Within the assay, amplification of reference gene primers was used to estimate how many nucleated cells each sample contained. To quantify the absolute abundance of each unique TCRbeta CDR3 rearrangement, sequence reads were collapsed and filtered. Productive Simpson clonality was computed per sample as the square root of Simpson's diversity index over productive rearrangements. TCRdb limited this immuneACCESS table to in-frame rearrangements with V and J called. A share of clones is missing; checked studies link under half to unresolved V genes, and the rest is unexplained. That table is the source of V, J and clone size, and D and trimming were worked out from the DNA. In all, the sample holds around 160,000 clones, and almost 85% of those were seen once. Jointly, the top ten make up 11% of the sample.

CDR1 MNHEY and CDR2 SVGAGI were looked up in the germline V gene. The CDR3 covers 14 residues, taking in both the cysteine and the phenylalanine. This entry keeps only the CDR3 DNA: 42 bases, framed from base 1. V loses 5 bases, J loses 6 bases, and the germline ends lie 17 bases apart. The clonotype comes from a man aged 50 or older who had recovered from COVID-19. Here the chain combines TRBV6-5 and TRBJ2-7, and the D gene may be TRBD1, 6 bases matching. Sequenced input: PBMCs or T cells enriched from blood (not recorded which). The sequenced DNA is TGTGCCAGCAGTCCCGCCAGGGGTCAAAGCGAGCAGTACTTC. It specifies CASSPARGQSEQYF.